This T cell receptor (beta chain) was found in a study of blood T cell repertoires in COVID-19 (TCRdb year 2020). As for the study more broadly: Samples from collaborators originated in the United States, Italy and Spain and spanned both the acute and convalescent phases of COVID-19. The material from the prospective study consisted of cDNA or gDNA derived from T cells, B-cell-depleted T cells, or PBMCs. Subjects who had been exposed to COVID-19, were actively infected with it, or had recovered from it provided the deeply sampled blood TCRbeta repertoires that made up the dataset. The repertoires were released in a freely available public database meant as a resource for research on the immune response to SARS-CoV-2. The samples were drawn from two sources: the first 160 participants of the ongoing ImmuneRACE study, and some 1,300 subjects contributed by 6 global collaborators. A de-identified subject ID, COVID-19 status, age in years and sex were almost always included in the sample metadata. Where available, HLA class I and class II types were taken from metadata supplied by the sample provider and were not determined by assay-based typing. General findings and caveats noted by the study authors: Clinical and demographic metadata were provided uncurated, with the amount varying by source and participant.

CDR1 and CDR2 are drawn from the germline V gene (reference sequence): LNHDA, SQIVND. V is pared back by 4 bases and J by 0 bases, with 6 bases lying between the germline termini. Measured from the cysteine to the phenylalanine, the CDR3 is 13 residues long. Of all the DNA, just the CDR3 is kept, 39 bases in frame from base 1. The collaborating institutions used their own protocols to collect whole blood in K2EDTA tubes. For TCRbeta analysis, collaborator samples were shipped as frozen whole blood, as isolated PBMCs, or as DNA extracted from either sample type. TCRbeta CDR3 regions were amplified from genomic DNA by means of the immunoSEQ Assay, a bias-controlled multiplex PCR. The original pipeline was this. The number of nucleated cells in each sample was estimated from the amplification of reference gene primers within the assay. Sequence reads were collapsed and filtered to measure the absolute abundance of every unique TCRbeta CDR3 rearrangement. For each sample, productive Simpson clonality was calculated as the square root of Simpson's diversity index over productive rearrangements. TCRdb re-hosts the immuneACCESS table, in-frame sequences only. Its copies lack some clones; in the studies checked, an unresolved V gene accounts for under half of them, and the cause for the rest is not known. V and J calls and clone size are copied from that table; D and trimming were computed from the DNA. Within this sample are hundreds of thousands of clones, with about 84% of them counted one time only. The top ten constitute about 7.4% of the sample.

On this clone: Its specific antigen is unknown. Per-base qualities were not stored, and no clone one base away is much larger. This sample also contains other DNA sequences that code for the same CDR3.

Rearrangement joined TRBV19 to TRBJ1-1; the D gene remains uncertain. Sequenced sample: peripheral blood. The receptor was derived from a woman of 80 years or more with acute or convalescent COVID-19. The sequenced DNA is TGTGCCAGTAGTAGTCAGTTGAACACTGAAGCTTTCTTT. Its protein product is CASSSQLNTEAFF.